This TCR beta chain was identified during a study of neurological immune-mediated disorders (dated by TCRdb to between 2018 and 2021). With regard to the full study: Among the approximately 35 multiple sclerosis patients, approximately 31 had relapsing-remitting MS and 3 had secondary progressive MS. Longitudinal samples, technical triplicates and paired sorted CD4+ and CD8+ T-cell subsets, alongside PBMC samples, were included among the roughly 110 TCR-beta libraries. Peripheral blood TCR-beta repertoires from patients with HTLV-I-associated myelopathy (HAM/TSP), patients with multiple sclerosis, and healthy controls were compared in the study using UMI-based sequencing. The cohort comprised 68 subjects: about 15 HAM/TSP patients, around 35 multiple sclerosis patients and around 20 healthy controls.

Results and caveats for the whole study, not just this receptor: TCR clonal expansion was greatest in HAM/TSP patients and smallest in MS patients, who ranked below even healthy controls. The MS cluster showed no association with clinical or MRI features, and the authors stated that larger cohorts are needed. Across subjects, expanded clones never shared an identical CDR3 amino acid sequence, which suggests that the TCR-beta repertoires in every group were private. Phylogenetic analysis grouped repertoires from 18 of 34 MS patients into a cluster of related CDR3 sequences, suggesting a possible repertoire-level signature.

Unsorted PBMC libraries were generated from 2 million PBMCs stored in RNAlater at -80 °C until RNA extraction. The multiple sclerosis patients were enrolled in a US clinical protocol that evaluated disease progression with magnetic resonance imaging. PBMCs were separated from peripheral blood using Ficoll-Hypaque density gradient centrifugation and then cryopreserved in liquid nitrogen. At least ten counts were recorded for this clonotype. The specificity of this receptor is unknown. No much larger clone is present one base from it, and per-base qualities are unavailable. Taken from cysteine to phenylalanine, the CDR3 has 16 residues. The entry retains the CDR3 DNA only, 48 bases that are in frame from base 1. V is pared back by 5 bases and J by 4 bases, with 15 bases lying between the germline termini. CDR1 and CDR2, per the germline V gene, are ENHRY and SYGVKD. To synthesize cDNA, template-switch 5'RACE was performed with a primer carrying a 10-nucleotide random unique molecular identifier so that each TCR transcript was tagged. Over 180 million TCR-beta sequences, covering 15-18 subjects, were produced in each sequencing run. The RNeasy kit was used to extract total RNA. The KAPA Real-time Library Amplification kit was used to amplify TCR-beta VDJ regions with primers for the TCR constant region and the 5'RACE anchor. Sample indexes and Illumina adaptors were added in a first PCR, after which library yield was increased in a second PCR. After purification with Ampure beads, the TCR product of roughly 650 bp was size-selected on a 2% E-gel SizeSelection system. Before pooling, libraries had their quality checked on a Bioanalyzer, their concentration measured with Qubit, and their quantity determined with the Kapa Library Quantification kit. An Illumina HiSeq 2500 was used to sequence the libraries paired-end at 2 x 150 bp. To increase sequence diversity, about 24-32% phiX was spiked into each library pool. As for the original processing: The quality-filtered reads were processed with the UMI-based MiGEC pipeline, whose error correction step removed more than 80% of the raw TCR sequences. VDJ genes were aligned to IMGT germline references, and each clonotype was defined by a unique CDR3 amino acid sequence together with V-J genes. Clonal expansion, Shannon diversity, and CDR3 relatedness (CalcPairwiseDistances, ClusterSamples) were evaluated with VDJtools, and phylogenetic trees were built with CLCbio workbench. Using coefficient-of-variation modelling across technical triplicates, the study counted a clone as expanded if it had at least 8 unique UMIs. TCRdb itself trimmed the public reads at Q25 with fastp, ran MiXCR and retained productive beta chains. Every entry covers one CDR3 protein and lists the most common genes and DNA from its rows. These V and J calls rely on TCRdb rather than the paper's analysis. This sample lists under 85,000 distinct CDR3 sequences; about 5% were detected once. The top ten clonotypes cover around 5.3% of the sample.

Sequencing input: PBMCs. This receptor was taken from a human donor with multiple sclerosis. The donor label of this sample is uncertain. The rearranged segments are TRBV10-3 and TRBJ2-6, and possibly TRBD1, on 5 matching bases. The bases are TGTGCCATCAGTAATCTCGTGGGGCCCGGGGCCAACGTCCTGACTTTC. It specifies CAISNLVGPGANVLTF.